Presented here are 32 T cell receptor beta chains from one specimen sequenced in a study of shared clonotypes between healthy human individuals. The repertoire was sequenced with immunoSEQ multiplex PCR; TCRdb's copy has only in-frame clones and lacks some. The sample holds approximately 2.4 million clones, 90% to 97% seen once. The sample comprised naive CD4+ T cells sorted from blood. Subset: CD45RA+ positively selected. All receptors come from a man between 18 and 35 years old in good health.

V is TRBV18 and J is TRBJ2-7; the match to TRBD1 covers 9 bases. V trimming: 0 bases; J trimming: 10 bases; junction bases outside the gene matches: 4. Per germline, CDR1 KGHSH and CDR2 LQKENI. This CDR3 is built from 13 residues. CDR3 loop: CASSPPGQGPQYF. The CDR3 nucleotides are TGTGCCAGCTCACCACCGGGACAGGGACCACAGTACTTC.

The V and J genes are TRBV10-1 and TRBJ2-4; 7 bases are shared with TRBD2. V shed 3 bases, J shed 7 bases, and the junction held 3 bases outside the gene matches. The CDR3 is 13 residues long. The germline V gene encodes CDR1 WNHNN and CDR2 SYGVQD (reference sequence). In DNA, the CDR3 is TGCGCCAGCAGTGACGGGGGGAATAACATTCAGTACTTC. Its translation: CASSDGGNNIQYF.

This clone was observed once. The chain couples TRBV7-9 to TRBJ2-1, with D uncertain. The CDR3 sequence is 13 residues long. The germline gives CDR1 SEHNR, CDR2 FQNEAQ (reference sequence). V lost 2 bases and J lost 3, with 5 bases in between. The CDR3 sequence: CASSLFGYNEQFF. The CDR3 nucleotides are TGTGCCAGCAGCTTATTTGGCTACAATGAGCAGTTCTTC. Full variable domain (remainder filled in from reference TRBV7-9 and TRBJ2-1): DTGVSQNPRHKITKRGQNVTFRCDPISEHNRLYWYRQTLGQGPEFLTYFQNEAQLEKSRLLSDRFSAERPKGSFSTLEIQRTEQGDSAMYLCASSLFGYNEQFFGPGTRLTVL.

The CDR3 coding sequence is TGTGCCAGCTCGTGGACTAGCACAGATACGCAGTATTTT. Encoded protein: CASSWTSTDTQYF. The chain is built from TRBV18 and TRBJ2-3; the D gene is possibly TRBD2 (5 bases). V was trimmed by 6 bases and J by 0 bases, leaving 7 bases between them. Germline V gene lookup returns CDR1 KGHSH and CDR2 LQKENI. The CDR3 covers 13 residues.

The V gene is TRBV7-6, the J gene TRBJ2-2; 11 positions agree with TRBD2. Germline V gives CDR1 SGHVS, CDR2 FNYEAQ. CDR3 length: 16 amino acids. Losses at the gene ends were 4 bases for V and 0 bases for J; bases not matched to a gene: 1. Written as DNA, the CDR3 is TGTGCCAGCAGCTGGGGACTAGCGGCGAACACCGGGGAGCTGTTTTTT. This codes for CASSWGLAANTGELFF.

The V gene is TRBV11-1, the J gene TRBJ2-3, with D perhaps matching TRBD2 (7 bases). V lost 5 bases to trimming and J lost 2 bases, with 17 bases between them. Germline V gene lookup returns CDR1 SGHAT and CDR2 FQDESV (reference sequence). This CDR3 is 16 amino acids long. DNA of the CDR3: TGTGCCAGCAGCCAATCGTCGGGGGGCCTCACAGATACGCAGTATTTT. Translation gives CASSQSSGGLTDTQYF.

This clone has only a few counts. This chain joins TRBV28 and TRBJ2-5; D is perhaps TRBD1 or TRBD2 (5 bases each). V lost 6 bases to trimming and J lost 1 base, with 15 bases between them. Per germline, CDR1 MDHEN and CDR2 SYDVKM. The CDR3 is 15 residues long. The CDR3 protein is CASRASRDRQETQYF. The CDR3 DNA reads TGTGCCAGCAGAGCCTCCCGGGACCGCCAAGAGACCCAGTACTTC.

The chain couples TRBV2 to TRBJ2-1; D might be TRBD1 or TRBD2, each matching 6 bases. Germline V gene sequence: CDR1 SNHLY, CDR2 FYNNEI. The CDR3 loop spans 14 amino acids. V lost 1 base and J 13 bases, leaving 17 bases between the germline ends. The CDR3 loop is CASSEEFGTGGQFF. The CDR3 nucleotides are TGTGCCAGCAGTGAAGAATTCGGGACCGGGGGCCAGTTCTTC.

This chain links TRBV30 with TRBJ1-5; no definite D call. The CDR3 has 15 residues. Deletions cut 1 base from V and 4 bases from J, with 14 bases between. Germline V gives CDR1 GTSNPN, CDR2 SVGIG (reference sequence). CDR3 residues: CAWSGTASLNQPQHF. The CDR3 nucleotides read TGTGCCTGGAGTGGGACCGCATCCCTTAATCAGCCCCAGCATTTT.

The rearrangement uses TRBV11-2 and TRBJ2-7; 7 positions agree with TRBD1. Looked up from germline, CDR1 is SGHAT and CDR2 is FQNNGV. J lost 3 bases, V lost 5 bases, and 16 bases had no gene match. This CDR3 is built from 17 residues. CDR3 protein: CASSRTNYDRVIYEQYF. Written as DNA, the CDR3 is TGTGCCAGCAGCCGAACCAATTATGACAGGGTTATCTACGAGCAGTACTTC.

The rearrangement joins TRBV7-9 to TRBJ1-4; D is unclear. CDR1 SEHNR and CDR2 FQNEAQ come from the germline V gene (reference sequence). Deletions cut 1 base from V and 3 bases from J, with 9 bases between. CDR3 length: 15 amino acids. CDR3 sequence: CASSLVGASNEKLFF. In DNA, the CDR3 is TGTGCCAGCAGCTTAGTTGGAGCTTCTAATGAAAAACTGTTTTTT.

This rearrangement joins TRBV27 to TRBJ1-1, with D possibly being TRBD1 (6 bases). Per germline, CDR1 MNHEY and CDR2 SMNVEV (reference sequence). Trimming cost V 3 bases and J 2 bases, with 10 bases left between them. The CDR3 totals 14 residues. CDR3 sequence reads: CASSFARGNTEAFF. The CDR3 region has the DNA TGTGCCAGCAGTTTTGCCAGGGGAAACACTGAAGCTTTCTTT.

J is TRBJ2-1 and V is TRBV2, with 10 positions matching TRBD2. Losses at the gene ends were 6 bases for V and 8 bases for J; bases not matched to a gene: 13. The CDR3 has 16 amino acids. Germline V lookup: CDR1 SNHLY, CDR2 FYNNEI. This CDR3 is CASSDSGTSVLDEQFF. The CDR3 DNA reads TGTGCCAGCAGCGACTCCGGGACTAGCGTTTTAGATGAGCAGTTCTTC.

The chain links TRBV20-1 to TRBJ2-3; no firm D call. The germline gives CDR1 DFQATT, CDR2 SNEGSKA (reference sequence). Trimming removed 8 bases at V and 4 bases at J, with 7 bases between. This CDR3 contains 10 residues. CDR3 sequence reads: CSISADTQYF. CDR3 bases: TGCAGTATAAGTGCAGATACGCAGTATTTT.

The chain employs TRBV11-2 and TRBJ1-1, with 8 bases fitting TRBD1. The germline gives CDR1 SGHAT, CDR2 FQNNGV. This CDR3 is built from 15 residues. J lost 4 bases, V lost 5 bases, and 9 bases had no gene match. The CDR3 loop is CASSPLQGGSTEAFF. The CDR3 DNA is TGTGCCAGCAGCCCCTTACAGGGGGGTAGCACTGAAGCTTTCTTT.

The J gene is TRBJ1-4, the V gene TRBV5-4; D remains unclear. Germline loops: CDR1 SGHNT, CDR2 YYREEE (reference sequence). Trimming pared 0 bases from V and 8 bases from J, leaving 8 bases between. The CDR3 covers 13 residues. CDR3 bases: TGTGCCAGCAGCTTGGTCTCTGGCGAAAAACTGTTTTTT. Its protein product is CASSLVSGEKLFF.

V gene TRBV2 combines with J gene TRBJ1-6, with TRBD1 matching over 7 bases. The CDR3 length is 16 residues. The J segment lost 6 bases and the V segment lost 5 bases, leaving 10 bases of the junction unmatched. Looked up from germline, CDR1 is SNHLY and CDR2 is FYNNEI. The CDR3 here is CASSRSFPGGNSPLHF. CDR3 sequence (DNA): TGTGCCAGCAGTCGCTCGTTTCCAGGGGGTAATTCACCCCTCCACTTT.

V is TRBV2 and J is TRBJ2-5; D unresolved. This CDR3 is 13 amino acids long. Germline V CDR1 and CDR2: SNHLY, FYNNEI. V dropped 7 bases and J dropped 1 base, with 10 bases sitting between them. The CDR3 loop reads CASKGRIQETQYF. CDR3 bases: TGTGCCAGCAAAGGGCGAATCCAAGAGACCCAGTACTTC.

The CDR3 is CASSLDSSSYEQYF. For the CDR3, the DNA is TGTGCCAGCAGCTTAGATAGCAGCTCCTACGAGCAGTACTTC. The chain couples TRBV11-2 to TRBJ2-7, with D hard to call. Germline CDR1 SGHAT, CDR2 FQNNGV. The CDR3 is 14 amino acids. The germline V and J ends were trimmed by 0 bases and 0 bases, with 6 bases remaining between them.

The chain carries TRBV7-9 and TRBJ2-3; TRBD1 matches 12 bases. The V segment lost 2 bases and the J segment 8 bases; nucleotides outside the gene matches: 14. Germline V gene sequence: CDR1 SEHNR, CDR2 FQNEAQ (reference sequence). The CDR3 runs to 18 residues. Written as DNA, the CDR3 is TGTGCCAGCAGCTTATTGGGACAGGGGGCCCTCCCTGCCGGTACGCAGTATTTT. The encoded protein is CASSLLGQGALPAGTQYF.

The CDR3 reads CASSRGAPSNTGELFF. CDR3 nucleotides: TGTGCCAGCAGCCGGGGGGCGCCTTCGAACACCGGGGAGCTGTTTTTT. The genes are TRBV6-6 and TRBJ2-2; possibly TRBD2 for D (7 bases). Germline CDR1 is MNHNY and CDR2 is SVGAGI (reference sequence). The CDR3 is 16 amino acids. V was trimmed by 6 bases and J by 0 bases, leaving 14 bases between them.

This clone showed up just once. This chain's CDR3 is CASSPLGAFF. The CDR3 DNA sequence: TGTGCCAGCAGTCCCCTCGGAGCTTTCTTT. The chain has TRBV27 and TRBJ1-1, with D unresolved. The ends were cut back, 5 bases at V and 10 bases at J, with 8 bases in the middle. CDR1 is MNHEY and CDR2 is SMNVEV in the germline V gene (reference sequence). The CDR3 is 10 residues long.

The chain uses TRBV11-2 and TRBJ2-7; D unresolved. CDR1 is SGHAT and CDR2 is FQNNGV in the germline V gene. There are 14 residues in the CDR3. The ends were cut back, 1 base at V and 0 bases at J, with 7 bases in the middle. The CDR3 protein is CASSLARTSYEQYF. The CDR3 DNA follows: TGTGCCAGCAGCTTAGCCAGGACCTCCTACGAGCAGTACTTC. Complete variable domain (other parts from reference TRBV11-2 and TRBJ2-7): EAGVAQSPRYKIIEKRQSVAFWCNPISGHATLYWYQQILGQGPKLLIQFQNNGVVDDSQLPKDRFSAERLKGVDSTLKIQPAKLEDSAVYLCASSLARTSYEQYFGPGTRLTVT.

V usage is TRBV9 and J usage is TRBJ2-1; possibly TRBD1 for D (5 bases). There are 16 residues in the CDR3. Germline assignment: CDR1 SGDLS and CDR2 YYNGEE. Trimming pared 0 bases from V and 5 bases from J, leaving 15 bases between. The CDR3 here is CASSVEVQGFHNEQFF. CDR3 DNA: TGTGCCAGCAGCGTAGAAGTGCAGGGTTTCCACAATGAGCAGTTCTTC.

The V and J genes are TRBV27 and TRBJ2-6; no definite D call. The CDR3 is made up of 14 amino acids. Germline V gene data show CDR1 as MNHEY and CDR2 as SMNVEV (reference sequence). Trimming left V 8 bases short and J 0 bases short, with 8 bases between. The DNA of the CDR3 is TGTGCCAGCCGCCGTAACTCTGGGGCCAACGTCCTGACTTTC. It yields the protein CASRRNSGANVLTF.

This clone was recorded only once. The V gene is TRBV7-9, the J gene TRBJ2-3; D gene ambiguous. CDR3 size: 14 residues. Looked up from germline, CDR1 is SEHNR and CDR2 is FQNEAQ (reference sequence). V was clipped by 5 bases and J by 1 base, with 10 bases between them. The CDR3 protein is CASSLSLGTDTQYF. The CDR3 region has the DNA TGTGCCAGCAGCCTTTCCCTGGGCACAGATACGCAGTATTTT.

This clone was observed once. This chain links TRBV11-2 with TRBJ2-1; D gene uncertain. This CDR3 has 15 amino acids. CDR1 SGHAT and CDR2 FQNNGV come from the germline V gene. The ends were cut back, 1 base at V and 2 bases at J, with 9 bases in the middle. The CDR3 sequence is CASSLANLPYNEQFF. The CDR3 DNA follows: TGTGCCAGCAGCTTAGCCAACTTACCCTACAATGAGCAGTTCTTC.

This chain links TRBV30 with TRBJ2-7; D is perhaps TRBD1 or TRBD2 (5 bases each). Germline CDR1 GTSNPN, CDR2 SVGIG (reference sequence). The CDR3 is made up of 13 amino acids. Trimming took 3 bases from V and 2 from J, leaving 11 bases between them. This CDR3 reads CAWSEGFTYEQYF. The CDR3 region has the DNA TGTGCCTGGAGCGAGGGGTTTACCTACGAGCAGTACTTC.

V is TRBV7-2 and J is TRBJ1-2, with no clear D. Trimming took 4 bases from V and 7 from J, leaving 13 bases between them. The CDR3 totals 13 residues. The germline V gene encodes CDR1 SGHTA and CDR2 FQGNSA. DNA of the CDR3: TGTGCCAGCAGCTCAAGATCGGAGGGTGGCTACACCTTC. This translates into CASSSRSEGGYTF.

The chain joins TRBV6-5 to TRBJ2-1, with 11 bases identical to TRBD2. Germline trimming cut 6 bases from V and 6 bases from J; bases unmatched to any gene: 7. The V gene's germline CDR1 is MNHEY and CDR2 SVGAGI. CDR3 length: 15 residues. CDR3 nucleotides: TGTGCCAGCAGATTTAGCGGGGGGGCCCGCAATGAGCAGTTCTTC. Translating gives CASRFSGGARNEQFF.

The gene calls are TRBV19 and TRBJ2-7, with D unclear. Trimming cost V 8 bases and J 0 bases, with 14 bases left between them. Germline V CDR1 and CDR2: LNHDA, SQIVND (reference sequence). This CDR3 spans 14 amino acids. CDR3 in DNA: TGTGCCAGTTGCCAGACCGATAGCTCCTACGAGCAGTACTTC. Amino acids: CASCQTDSSYEQYF.

The chain links TRBV29-1 to TRBJ1-2; D is uncertain. The CDR3 has 12 residues. From germline, CDR1 is SQVTM and CDR2 ANQGSEA. V was shortened by 7 bases and J by 8 bases, with 17 bases between the two germline ends. Here the CDR3 reads CSGGTGPEGYTF. The CDR3 bases are TGCAGCGGGGGAACCGGGCCCGAGGGCTACACCTTC. Full variable domain (remainder filled in from reference TRBV29-1 and TRBJ1-2): SAVISQKPSRDICQRGTSLTIQCQVDSQVTMMFWYRQQPGQSLTLIATANQGSEATYESGFVIDKFPISRPNLTFSTLTVSNMSPEDSSIYLCSGGTGPEGYTFGSGTRLTVV.